This record covers a single T cell receptor beta chain. There are a few counts of this clonotype. The clone's antigen remains unknown. Per-base qualities were not stored, and no clone one base away is much larger. Sequencing was carried out with an Illumina NovaSeq 6000. TCRalpha and TCRbeta cDNA libraries were built by 5'RACE with constant-segment primers, adding sample barcodes and unique molecular identifiers. RNA was extracted from every sample with Trizol reagent. The libraries were amplified in two PCR steps, and the second step added a second sample barcode and Illumina TruSeq adapters. Sequencing of the libraries was done on an Illumina NovaSeq, producing 2 x 150 bp paired-end reads. As for the authors' bioinformatics: The reads were demultiplexed and collapsed into UMI-guided consensus sequences using migec v1.2.7. Using mixcr v2.1.11, UMI consensuses were aligned to TRA and TRB V and J templates and then assembled into clonotypes. Clonotypes were classified as expanded or contracted when called significant by both edgeR and NoisET, with noise models trained on biological replicates. For edgeR calls, the cutoffs were a false discovery rate-adjusted p below 0.01 and a log2 fold-change threshold of 1. As an exploratory analysis of dynamics, max-normalized trajectories of the 1000 most abundant clonotypes were examined with PCA combined with hierarchical clustering. Each responding clone was given a CD4 or CD8 phenotype based on the CD4+ and CD8+ repertoires, which had been sequenced separately. TCRdb redid the processing of the public reads, applying fastp at Q25 and MiXCR, and retained in-frame beta chains. Each record represents a unique CDR3 protein, reported with the most common genes and DNA among its rows. The authors' filters were not applied to this entry. In this sample the table shows approximately 570,000 distinct CDR3 sequences, under 20% of which occur a single time. Jointly, the top ten make up approximately 12% of the sample.

The sample belongs to a study of T-cell memory formation after mild COVID-19 (dated by TCRdb to the early 2020s). For the wider study: TCR sequence clusters from the two donors were found to be largely donor specific. Longitudinal TCRalpha and TCRbeta repertoire sequencing tracked T-cell clones expanding and contracting after mild COVID-19 in a couple of donors. Two young, previously healthy adult volunteers, one female and one male, were included in the cohort. Results and caveats for the whole study, not just this receptor: The second-wave clones that peaked on day 37 were not confirmed to be SARS-CoV-2 specific. Only a couple of mild cases were covered by the study, and larger cohorts that include severe cases with pre-infection samples were considered necessary. Contracting CD4+ clones turned up mainly in the CM and EM memory subsets, whereas EMRA was where CD8+ clones were enriched. Some responding clones were detected in pre-infection memory, suggesting pre-existing cross-reactive memory T cells joined the SARS-CoV-2 response. Balanced CD4/CD8 phenotypes were observed for clones contracting from day 15 to 85, whereas a bias towards CD4+ was observed for a second wave of clones expanding from day 15 to 37.

Ficoll-Paque density gradient centrifugation was the method used to isolate PBMCs. Via the germline V gene, CDR1 is MGHDK and CDR2 SYGVNS. Between the V and J ends, shortened by 5 bases and 8 bases respectively, the junction contains 18 bases. The CDR3 starts with the cysteine, ends with the phenylalanine, and has 14 residues. CDR3 DNA only is kept here, 42 bases in frame from base 1. The chain joins TRBV25-1 to TRBJ1-2; no confident D gene assignment can be made. Sequencing input: PBMCs or a T cell subset sorted from them (not recorded which). The sequence came from an adult woman who had mild COVID-19 (a few samples of this study predate the infection). The sample titles of this study are shuffled in the database, so cell type and time point are left out; the donor was told from shared clones. The CDR3 here reads CASSRSSTLGGYTF. The nucleotides are TGTGCCAGCAGTCGTTCAAGCACTTTGGGCGGCTACACCTTC.